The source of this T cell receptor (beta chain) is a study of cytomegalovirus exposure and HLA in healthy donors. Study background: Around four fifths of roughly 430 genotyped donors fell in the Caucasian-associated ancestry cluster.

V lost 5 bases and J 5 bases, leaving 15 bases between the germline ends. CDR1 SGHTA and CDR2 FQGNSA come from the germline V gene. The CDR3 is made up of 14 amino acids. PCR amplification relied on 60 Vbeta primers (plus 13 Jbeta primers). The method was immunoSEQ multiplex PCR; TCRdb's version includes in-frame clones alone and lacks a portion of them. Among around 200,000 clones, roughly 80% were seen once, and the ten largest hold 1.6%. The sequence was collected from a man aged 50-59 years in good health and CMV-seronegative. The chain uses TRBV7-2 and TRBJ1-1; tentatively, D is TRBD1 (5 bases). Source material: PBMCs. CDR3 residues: CASSPAGLTTEAFF. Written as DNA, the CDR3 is TGTGCCAGCAGCCCGGCGGGACTGACTACTGAAGCTTTCTTT.